A selection of T cell receptor beta chains follows, all from one sample in a study of PD-1 blockade in classical Hodgkin lymphoma. This table comes from immunoSEQ multiplex PCR, and its TCRdb copy is limited to in-frame clones, with some not included. The data hold about 35,000 clones, with around 90% observed a single time. The sequenced sample was CD4+ T cells from blood, obtained at baseline. All receptors derive from a human donor with classical Hodgkin lymphoma. The CDR3 runs from the conserved cysteine through the conserved F or W.

v_call cdr3_aa
TRBV9 CASSVDPAGGLDYNEQFF
TRBV7-9 CASSLGPGGTEAFF
TRBV11-2 CASSSLTAGELFF
TRBV5-4 CASSLGTTNTGELFF
TRBV10-1 CASSLSTGLGGEQYF
TRBV28 CASSLRGGYGYTF
TRBV5-6 CASSAMVTGRYEQYF
TRBV29-1 CSVVGSLAGGGLETQYF
TRBV19 CASSIEGTGSQPQHF
TRBV14 CASSHNTYEQYF
TRBV9 CASSPRWESLEQYF
TRBV9 CASSVEPPWIRGYTF
TRBV30 CAWKGYEAEAFF
TRBV6-1 CASILGRQTEAFF
TRBV18 CASSPERLRTDTQYF
TRBV6-5 CASSYNEAGGTGELFF
TRBV5-4 CASSLSFGGLETQYF
TRBV6-5 CASTQAGGTYEQYF
TRBV15 CATSRERLDPKNEQFF
TRBV30 CACQKDRGSSPLHF
TRBV5-6 CASTPLGLADTGELFF
TRBV7-1 CASSLGPGNTEAFF
TRBV7-2 CASSLHPRTSGYGYEQYF
TRBV19 CASDTGSSFGEQFF
TRBV15 CATSISRTLDF
TRBV6-1 CASSWGQSNQPQHF
TRBV30 CAWRGDSLNYGYTF
TRBV19 CASRRTGNTDTQYF
TRBV4-1 CASSRDDWYSGANVLTF
TRBV19 CASSINSSPYNEQFF
TRBV5-1 CASSLGVGRGEKLFF
TRBV4-1 CASSQAGGTTNEKLFF
TRBV30 CASQGRSIIEAFF
TRBV2 CASSWTGNNQPQHF
TRBV5-8 CASSLFQGGVLSNQPQHF
TRBV14 CASSQRTGSPSGDDYNEQFF
TRBV29-1 CSVDVGLGLLNEQFF
TRBV9 CASSVWEYPYEQYF
TRBV2 CASSRTVSYEQYF
TRBV28 CASSLGGTSEQYF
TRBV30 CAWAGNTIYF
TRBV5-1 CASSLVSGMNTEAFF
TRBV9 CASRGTGAGENYGYTF
TRBV4-2 CASSQASSVNTDTQYF
TRBV6-5 CASHSTANTEAFF
TRBV28 CASSLTGTGTDTQYF